This T cell receptor (beta chain) was profiled in a study of Graves' ophthalmopathy and Graves' hyperthyroidism. On the study more broadly: Peripheral blood sampling occurred at initial diagnosis, before any treatment. Study-level findings and limits: With around 70% sensitivity and 72% to 85% specificity, the model predicted ophthalmopathy progression.

The hyperthyroidism patients, aged 18 to 65, had been newly diagnosed, with under 2 months' duration. Pregnancy or lactation, uncontrolled infections and other autoimmune diseases were grounds for excluding patients. Investigators amplified TCR beta CDR3 regions from RNA transcripts. HTBI primers were employed in first-round RT-PCR, then a second-round multiplex PCR followed. TCRdb fed the multiplex PCR reads into MiXCR, producing one record per CDR3 protein. The sample lists roughly 410,000 distinct CDR3 sequences; roughly 14% were seen once. This clonotype occurred many times. Its antigen is still unknown. The TCR sequence derives from a woman in her late teens or twenties with stable Graves' hyperthyroidism. Sequencing was performed on peripheral blood.

CDR3 in DNA: TGCGCCAGCAGCTTGTGGAAGTGGGGCAGGGGGTCGAACACTGAAGCTTTCTTT. Protein sequence: CASSLWKWGRGSNTEAFF. J is TRBJ1-1 and V is TRBV5-1, with TRBD1 matching 7 bases. With V trimmed by 1 base and J by 1 base, 13 bases remained unmatched. The CDR3 is made up of 18 amino acids. Germline loops: CDR1 SGHRS, CDR2 YFSETQ.